The 26 T cell receptor beta chains below come from one sample, sequenced in a study of cytomegalovirus exposure and HLA in healthy donors. Here immunoSEQ multiplex PCR was the method, and the copy in TCRdb shows in-frame clones only, minus some. The sample shows under 250,000 clones, roughly 84% of them seen only once. The material sequenced was PBMCs. The receptors come from a woman aged 18-29 years in good health and CMV-seropositive.

A note on this clone: The junction and the germline gene differ at one end; a read error may be behind it. This chain joins TRBV27 and TRBJ1-3; the D is unclear. Germline V gene sequence: CDR1 MNHEY, CDR2 SMNVEV (reference sequence). CDR3 length equals 15 residues. CDR3 nucleotides: TGTGCCAGCAGTCTATCTCAGGCATTTGGAAACACCATATATTTT. Its translation: CASSLSQAFGNTIYF.

V is TRBV30 and J is TRBJ1-2; unclear D gene. Germline V gene sequence: CDR1 GTSNPN, CDR2 SVGIG (reference sequence). V was clipped by 5 bases and J by 3 bases, with 10 bases between them. The CDR3 length is 12 residues. The CDR3 region is CAWGWRYYGYTF. The CDR3 DNA follows: TGTGCCTGGGGTTGGAGGTACTATGGCTACACCTTC.

The rearrangement uses TRBV4-2 and TRBJ1-1; no definite D call. The germline V and J ends were trimmed by 4 bases and 5 bases, with 17 bases remaining between them. The CDR3 covers 15 residues. Germline V CDR1 and CDR2: LGHNA, YNFKEQ. The CDR3 bases are TGTGCCAGCAGCCCCGAAGAGGGTAGGAAGACTGAAGCTTTCTTT. Protein sequence: CASSPEEGRKTEAFF.

The chain uses TRBV6-1 and TRBJ1-1; TRBD1 matches at 8 bases. The V gene's germline CDR1 is MNHNS and CDR2 SASEGT. The trim removed 5 bases at V and 7 bases at J, leaving 12 bases unmatched. The CDR3 covers 15 residues. The CDR3 spells CASSLLDRVGSEAFF. The CDR3 DNA reads as TGTGCCAGCAGTTTACTGGACAGGGTGGGAAGTGAAGCTTTCTTT.

In its sample, this clone was seen once. This rearrangement joins TRBV7-8 to TRBJ2-7; a possible D gene is TRBD1 (7 bases). Trimming left V 2 bases short and J 4 bases short, with 9 bases between. The CDR3 has 13 amino acids. Germline V gene data show CDR1 as SGHVS and CDR2 as FQNEAQ. CDR3 sequence reads: CASSLQGGYEQYF. Written as DNA, the CDR3 is TGTGCCAGCAGCTTACAGGGGGGATACGAGCAGTACTTC.

V is TRBV4-1 and J is TRBJ1-1; possible D gene TRBD1, 6 bases. Trimming cost V 1 base and J 0 bases, with 12 bases left between them. This CDR3 has 16 residues. CDR1 is MGHRA, CDR2 YSYEKL, per germline. CDR3 sequence reads: CASSQVRGNLNTEAFF. The CDR3 DNA is TGCGCCAGCAGCCAAGTCAGGGGCAACTTGAACACTGAAGCTTTCTTT.

The chain is built from TRBV4-2 and TRBJ2-3; a possible D gene is TRBD2 (5 bases). Trimming took off 4 bases at V and 3 bases at J, with 11 bases between the two ends. CDR1 LGHNA and CDR2 YNFKEQ come from the germline V gene. This CDR3 comprises 14 residues. In nucleotides, the CDR3 is TGTGCCAGCAGCCGAGGGCGATTGACAGATACGCAGTATTTT. Protein product: CASSRGRLTDTQYF.

This clone was seen a handful of times. This rearrangement joins TRBV10-3 to TRBJ2-7; 9 nucleotides align to TRBD1. The germline V gene has CDR1 ENHRY and CDR2 SYGVKD. The CDR3 is made up of 17 amino acids. With 0 bases clipped from V and 3 bases from J, the junction kept 9 bases outside the gene matches. CDR3 region: CAISESRDRVYGYEQYF. CDR3 DNA: TGTGCCATCAGTGAGTCCCGGGACAGGGTATATGGCTACGAGCAGTACTTC.

The chain combines TRBV25-1 with TRBJ2-1; D may be TRBD2 (5 bases). CDR3 size: 14 residues. Germline loops: CDR1 MGHDK, CDR2 SYGVNS. Trimming left V 3 bases short and J 5 bases short, with 11 bases between. The CDR3 spells CASSDGVLNNEQFF. CDR3 bases: TGTGCCAGCAGTGACGGGGTGCTAAACAATGAGCAGTTCTTC.

The rearrangement uses TRBV13 and TRBJ1-5, with a possible D match to TRBD1 (5 bases). CDR3 size: 14 residues. Trimming removed 3 bases at V and 4 bases at J, with 10 bases between. Germline CDR1 and CDR2: PRHDT and FYEKMQ (reference sequence). Here the CDR3 DNA reads TGTGCCAGCAGCTTCGCAGGGATGAATCAGCCCCAGCATTTT. Protein sequence: CASSFAGMNQPQHF.

The chain recombines TRBV2 with TRBJ2-7, with TRBD2 as a possible D gene (5 bases). Looked up from germline, CDR1 is SNHLY and CDR2 is FYNNEI. The V gene lost 8 bases and the J gene lost 3 bases, with 14 bases spanning the gap. The CDR3 sequence is 13 residues long. The chain's CDR3 is CASSAARGYEQYF. The CDR3 DNA reads as TGTGCCAGCTCAGCGGCGAGAGGCTACGAGCAGTACTTC.

The V and J genes are TRBV4-1 and TRBJ2-4; 9 nucleotides match TRBD1. Germline CDR1 and CDR2: MGHRA and YSYEKL. With 4 bases clipped from V and 0 bases from J, the junction kept 13 bases outside the gene matches. CDR3 length: 19 residues. CDR3 nucleotides: TGCGCCAGCAGCCTAGGGTACAGGGGGCGGATTATAGCCAAAAACATTCAGTACTTC. This gives the protein CASSLGYRGRIIAKNIQYF.

The chain uses TRBV7-3 and TRBJ2-1; 8 nucleotides agree with TRBD1. Germline V gives CDR1 SGHTA, CDR2 FQGTGA. Trimming removed 2 bases from V and 3 bases from J; junction bases left unmatched: 3. The CDR3 runs 15 residues. The CDR3, as DNA: TGTGCCAGCAGCTTAGGACAGGGCTTCTACAATGAGCAGTTCTTC. Protein product: CASSLGQGFYNEQFF.

The V call is TRBV5-4, the J call TRBJ2-3, with 8 nucleotides matching TRBD2. Looked up from germline, CDR1 is SGHNT and CDR2 is YYREEE (reference sequence). Unmatched junction bases numbered 11, after V lost 0 bases and J lost 2 bases. The CDR3 runs to 18 residues. Here the CDR3 reads CASSLVVGVLADTDTQYF. DNA of the CDR3: TGTGCCAGCAGCTTGGTGGTCGGGGTACTAGCGGACACAGATACGCAGTATTTT.

The rearrangement uses TRBV27 and TRBJ2-1; the match to TRBD1 covers 8 bases. This CDR3 contains 13 residues. V lost 6 bases and J lost 9; bases outside the gene matches: 7. Per the germline V gene, CDR1 is MNHEY and CDR2 is SMNVEV (reference sequence). The CDR3 is CASRMTGATEQFF. Written as DNA, the CDR3 is TGTGCCAGCAGGATGACAGGGGCGACTGAGCAGTTCTTC.

V gene TRBV10-3 combines with J gene TRBJ1-5; 7 nucleotides line up with TRBD1. The CDR3 is 13 residues long. V was pared by 8 bases and J by 6 bases, with 7 bases of the junction left unmatched. Germline values: CDR1 ENHRY, CDR2 SYGVKD. The DNA for the CDR3 is TGTGCCATCGGAACAGGGGAGTTTCAGCCCCAGCATTTT. It translates to CAIGTGEFQPQHF.

This clone was counted once. V and J are TRBV30 and TRBJ2-7, with unresolved D. CDR3 length equals 15 residues. V shed 0 bases and J shed 2 bases, with 14 bases lying between them. Per the germline V gene, CDR1 is GTSNPN and CDR2 is SVGIG (reference sequence). The CDR3 sequence is CAWSVNLLGAYEQYF. Written as DNA, the CDR3 is TGTGCCTGGAGTGTAAACCTATTGGGCGCCTACGAGCAGTACTTC.

The chain combines TRBV6-6 with TRBJ1-1, with a weak D call TRBD1 (6 bases). V was trimmed by 5 bases and J by 5 bases, leaving 18 bases between them. CDR3 length: 15 amino acids. Germline V gene data show CDR1 as MNHNY and CDR2 as SVGAGI (reference sequence). As DNA, the CDR3 is TGTGCCAGCAGTCAGAAAACAGGGATTCGAACTGAAGCTTTCTTT. Protein: CASSQKTGIRTEAFF.

The rearrangement joins TRBV16 to TRBJ1-5; a possible D gene is TRBD1 (6 bases). Germline CDR1 reads KGHSY; CDR2 reads FQNENV. Trimming took 4 bases from V and 10 from J, leaving 14 bases between them. This CDR3 comprises 13 residues. The CDR3 sequence is CASSPLGGEPQHF. CDR3 nucleotide sequence: TGTGCCAGCAGCCCCCTAGGGGGGGAACCCCAGCATTTT. The full variable domain, its missing parts supplied by reference TRBV16 and TRBJ1-5, is GEEVAQTPKHLVRGEGQKAKLYCAPIKGHSYVFWYQQVLKNEFKFLISFQNENVFDETGMPKERFSAKCLPNSPCSLEIQATKLEDSAVYFCASSPLGGEPQHFGDGTRLSIL.

CDR3 DNA: TGTGCCAGCTCCCCAGGGGCGAGAGGCTACACTGAAGCTTTCTTT. Translation gives CASSPGARGYTEAFF. The chain has TRBV7-9 and TRBJ1-1, with D tentatively TRBD1 (6 bases). The CDR3 sequence is 15 residues long. The germline V gene has CDR1 SEHNR and CDR2 FQNEAQ (reference sequence). V was trimmed by 8 bases and J by 3 bases, leaving 19 bases between them. Drawing the rest from reference TRBV7-9 and TRBJ1-1, the complete variable domain is DTGVSQNPRHKITKRGQNVTFRCDPISEHNRLYWYRQTLGQGPEFLTYFQNEAQLEKSRLLSDRFSAERPKGSFSTLEIQRTEQGDSAMYLCASSPGARGYTEAFFGQGTRLTVV.

This rearrangement joins TRBV4-1 to TRBJ2-2; a possible D gene is TRBD1 (5 bases). This CDR3 is 16 amino acids long. From germline, CDR1 is MGHRA and CDR2 YSYEKL. V gave up 1 base and J gave up 1 base, with 10 bases separating them. CDR3: CASSQVGLGNTGELFF. In DNA, the CDR3 is TGCGCCAGCAGCCAAGTGGGGCTAGGGAACACCGGGGAGCTGTTTTTT.

This clone was recorded a few times. The gene calls are TRBV6-5 and TRBJ2-7, with TRBD1 matching 11 bases. The CDR3 is 14 amino acids. Trimming at V came to 6 bases and at J to 6 bases, leaving 7 bases not matched to a gene. Germline-derived CDR1 and CDR2 are MNHEY and SVGAGI. CDR3 region: CASSLWDRGGEQYF. The CDR3 DNA reads as TGTGCCAGCAGCCTCTGGGACAGGGGGGGCGAGCAGTACTTC.

The genes are TRBV7-9 and TRBJ1-4; D gene uncertain. Trimming cost V 6 bases and J 7 bases, with 9 bases left between them. The V gene's germline CDR1 is SEHNR and CDR2 FQNEAQ (reference sequence). The CDR3 consists of 12 residues. CDR3 sequence reads: CASRLGSEKLFF. CDR3 in DNA: TGTGCCAGCAGGCTCGGGAGTGAAAAACTGTTTTTT.

The chain uses TRBV4-1 and TRBJ2-1; D is perhaps TRBD2 (5 bases). This CDR3 region has 15 residues. The germline V and J ends were trimmed by 1 base and 6 bases, with 13 bases remaining between them. CDR1 MGHRA and CDR2 YSYEKL come from the germline V gene. DNA for the CDR3: TGCGCCAGCAGCCAAGGTCCAGCGGCCCTCAATGAGCAGTTCTTC. This sequence encodes CASSQGPAALNEQFF.

This sequence joins TRBV27 and TRBJ1-4, with TRBD1 matching 7 bases. The length of the CDR3 is 14 residues. The V segment lost 5 bases and the J segment 7 bases; nucleotides outside the gene matches: 7. Germline V lookup: CDR1 MNHEY, CDR2 SMNVEV (reference sequence). The CDR3, as DNA: TGTGCCAGCAGTGCCCCGAGACAGGGTGAAAAACTGTTTTTT. Protein sequence: CASSAPRQGEKLFF.

The J gene is TRBJ1-5, the V gene TRBV4-1; 9 bases are a match to TRBD1. The junction had 3 bases not matched to a gene; V was cut back by 0 bases and J by 6 bases. This CDR3 contains 15 residues. Germline-derived CDR1 and CDR2 are MGHRA and YSYEKL. The CDR3 reads CASSQEQGAIQPQHF. CDR3 DNA sequence: TGCGCCAGCAGCCAAGAACAGGGGGCAATTCAGCCCCAGCATTTT.